Detailed here is one T cell receptor beta chain. Its target is not known. This CDR3 contains 16 residues. The V and J ends lost 0 bases and 2 bases respectively, with 12 bases between them. Germline CDR1 reads SGHDN; CDR2 reads FVKESK. CD4+CD127+ cells were sorted as the conventional CD4 T cells. Authors' analysis steps: Pooled conventional T cells gave approximately 1.2x10^5 patient and 130,000 to 150,000 donor TCRbeta sequences. Sequencing used immunoSEQ multiplex PCR; TCRdb keeps in-frame clones, though not all of them. V, J and clone size were drawn from that table, and D and trimming were deduced from the DNA. The table lists 20,000 to 25,000 clones, roughly 97% of them singletons. The sample belongs to a study of B cell selection in AIRE deficiency. Regarding the study as a whole: Of roughly 4,000 shared Treg TCRbeta sequences, around 32% were healthy-only, approximately 9% patient-only. CDR3s were shorter in shared Treg sequences, reflecting few non-templated nucleotide insertions. In TCRBV usage, CDR3 length and diversity, patient Tconv and Treg cells matched healthy donors.

Sequencing used conventional CD4+ T cells sorted from PBMCs. The chain employs TRBV14 and TRBJ2-3, with TRBD1 as a possible D gene (5 bases). This TCR derives from a human donor with AIRE deficiency. The CDR3 DNA reads as TGTGCCAGCAGCCAAGAGTCCGACAGAGACACAGATACGCAGTATTTT. The encoded protein is CASSQESDRDTDTQYF.